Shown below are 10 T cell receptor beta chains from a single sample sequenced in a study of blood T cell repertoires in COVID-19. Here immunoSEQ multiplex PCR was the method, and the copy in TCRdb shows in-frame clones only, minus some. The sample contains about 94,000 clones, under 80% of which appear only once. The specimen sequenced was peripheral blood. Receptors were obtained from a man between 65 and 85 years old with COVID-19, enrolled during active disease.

The chain's CDR3 is CASSQGPGASNEKLFF. Written as DNA, the CDR3 is TGTGCCAGCAGCCAAGGACCAGGGGCCTCCAATGAAAAACTGTTTTTT. This chain joins TRBV14 and TRBJ1-4; possibly TRBD1 for D (6 bases). The CDR3 totals 16 residues. The germline gives CDR1 SGHDN, CDR2 FVKESK. Trimming pared 1 base from V and 5 bases from J, leaving 14 bases between.

The CDR3 DNA reads as TGTGCCAGCAGCTTTGCTTGGAGCTCCTACGAGCAGTACTTC. Protein: CASSFAWSSYEQYF. V gene TRBV5-6 combines with J gene TRBJ2-7; the D is unclear. There are 14 residues in the CDR3. CDR1 is SGHDT, CDR2 YYEEEE, per germline. Trimming removed 2 bases from V and 0 bases from J, with 9 bases in between.

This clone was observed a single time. Written as DNA, the CDR3 is TGTGCCAGCAGTTTTCCCCCGGGAACTAATGAAAAACTGTTTTTT. As protein: CASSFPPGTNEKLFF. J is TRBJ1-4 and V is TRBV6-6, with D unclear. The CDR3 covers 15 residues. Germline V gives CDR1 MNHNY, CDR2 SVGAGI (reference sequence). V was trimmed by 4 bases and J by 1 base, leaving 10 bases between them.

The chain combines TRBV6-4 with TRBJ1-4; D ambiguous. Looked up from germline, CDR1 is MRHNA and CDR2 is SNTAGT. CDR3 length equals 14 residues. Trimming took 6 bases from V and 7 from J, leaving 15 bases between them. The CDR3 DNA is TGTGCCAGCAGCCAGGAAATCCCGATTGAAAAACTGTTTTTT. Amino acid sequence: CASSQEIPIEKLFF.

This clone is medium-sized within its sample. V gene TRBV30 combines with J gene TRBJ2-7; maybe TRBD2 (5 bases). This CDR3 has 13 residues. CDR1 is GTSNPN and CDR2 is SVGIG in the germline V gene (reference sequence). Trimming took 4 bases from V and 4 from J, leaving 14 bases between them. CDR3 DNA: TGTGCCTGGAATAGTCTGAGGACTTACGAGCAGTACTTC. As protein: CAWNSLRTYEQYF.

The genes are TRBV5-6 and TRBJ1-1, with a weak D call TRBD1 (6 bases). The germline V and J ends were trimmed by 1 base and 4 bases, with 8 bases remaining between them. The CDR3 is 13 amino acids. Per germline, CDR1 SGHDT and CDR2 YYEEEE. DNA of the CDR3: TGTGCCAGCAGCTTGCTAGGGGGCACTGAAGCTTTCTTT. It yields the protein CASSLLGGTEAFF. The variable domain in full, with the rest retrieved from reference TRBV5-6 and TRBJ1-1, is DAGVTQSPTHLIKTRGQQVTLRCSPKSGHDTVSWYQQALGQGPQFIFQYYEEEERQRGNFPDRFSGHQFPNYSSELNVNALLLGDSALYLCASSLLGGTEAFFGQGTRLTVV.

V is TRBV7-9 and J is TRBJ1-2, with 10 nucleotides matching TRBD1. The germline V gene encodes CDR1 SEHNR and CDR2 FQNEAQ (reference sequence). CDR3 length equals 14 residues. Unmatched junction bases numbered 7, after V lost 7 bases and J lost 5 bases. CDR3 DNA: TGTGCCAGCACCCGGGACAGGGGCGAGTATGGCTACACCTTC. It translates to CASTRDRGEYGYTF.

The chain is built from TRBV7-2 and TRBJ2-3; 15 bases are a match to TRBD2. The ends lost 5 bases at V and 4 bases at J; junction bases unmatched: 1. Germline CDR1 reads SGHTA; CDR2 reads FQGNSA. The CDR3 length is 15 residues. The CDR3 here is CASSGLAGGSDTQYF. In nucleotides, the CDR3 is TGTGCCAGCAGCGGACTAGCGGGAGGGTCAGATACGCAGTATTTT.

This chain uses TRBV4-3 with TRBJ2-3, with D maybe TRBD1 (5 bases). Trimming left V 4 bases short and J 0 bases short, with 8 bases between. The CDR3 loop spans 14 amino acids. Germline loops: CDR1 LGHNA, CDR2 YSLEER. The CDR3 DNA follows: TGCGCCAGCAGCCTAGACAGTAGCACAGATACGCAGTATTTT. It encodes CASSLDSSTDTQYF.

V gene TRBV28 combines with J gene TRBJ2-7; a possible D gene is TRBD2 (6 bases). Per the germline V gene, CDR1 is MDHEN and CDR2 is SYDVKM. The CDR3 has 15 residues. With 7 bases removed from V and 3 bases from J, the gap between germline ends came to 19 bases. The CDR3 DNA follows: TGTGCCAGCATCTCAACAAATTGGGGAGGCTACGAGCAGTACTTC. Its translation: CASISTNWGGYEQYF.